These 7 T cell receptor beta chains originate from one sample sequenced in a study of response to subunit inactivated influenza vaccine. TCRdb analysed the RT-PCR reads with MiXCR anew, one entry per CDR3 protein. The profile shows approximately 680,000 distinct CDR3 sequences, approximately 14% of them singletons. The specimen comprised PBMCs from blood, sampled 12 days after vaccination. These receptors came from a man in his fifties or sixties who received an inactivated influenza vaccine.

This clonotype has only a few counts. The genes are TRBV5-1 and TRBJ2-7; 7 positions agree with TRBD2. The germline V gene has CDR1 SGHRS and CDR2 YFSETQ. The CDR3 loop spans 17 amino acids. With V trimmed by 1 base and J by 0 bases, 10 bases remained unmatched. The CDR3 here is CASSLTTSDQSSYEQYF. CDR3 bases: TGCGCCAGCAGCTTGACTACTAGCGACCAGAGCTCCTACGAGCAGTACTTC.

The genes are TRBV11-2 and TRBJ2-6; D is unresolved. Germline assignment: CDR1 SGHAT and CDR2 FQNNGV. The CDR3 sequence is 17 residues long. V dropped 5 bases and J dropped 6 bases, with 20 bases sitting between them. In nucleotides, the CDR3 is TGTGCCAGCAGCATTGGGCTCTTGCGTGACTTGGCCAACGTCCTGACTTTC. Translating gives CASSIGLLRDLANVLTF.

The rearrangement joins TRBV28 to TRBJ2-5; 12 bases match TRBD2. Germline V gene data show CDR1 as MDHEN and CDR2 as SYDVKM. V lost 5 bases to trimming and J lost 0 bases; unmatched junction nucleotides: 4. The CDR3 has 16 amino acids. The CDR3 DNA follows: TGTGCCAGCAGTCCTTGGACTAGCGGGAACCAAGAGACCCAGTACTTC. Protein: CASSPWTSGNQETQYF.

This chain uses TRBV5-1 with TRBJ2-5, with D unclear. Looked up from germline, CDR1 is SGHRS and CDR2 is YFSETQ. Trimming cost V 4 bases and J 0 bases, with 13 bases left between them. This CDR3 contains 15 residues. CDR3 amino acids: CASSIRATDQETQYF. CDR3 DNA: TGCGCCAGCAGCATCCGCGCGACTGACCAAGAGACCCAGTACTTC.

The CDR3 region is CASSQVGGGIYEQYF. Here the CDR3 DNA reads TGTGCCAGCAGCCAAGTGGGGGGGGGTATCTACGAGCAGTACTTC. The chain uses TRBV3-1 and TRBJ2-7; the match to TRBD2 covers 7 bases. Trimming removed 1 base from V and 3 bases from J; junction bases left unmatched: 6. Germline loops: CDR1 LGHDT, CDR2 YNNKEL (reference sequence). The CDR3 has 15 amino acids.

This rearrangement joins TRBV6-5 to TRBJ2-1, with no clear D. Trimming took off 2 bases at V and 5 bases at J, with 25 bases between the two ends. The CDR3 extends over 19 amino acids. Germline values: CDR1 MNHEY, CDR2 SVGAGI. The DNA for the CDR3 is TGTGCCAGCAGTTACGAGGCAGGTGGTTTCGGAGTACCCAACAATGAGCAGTTCTTC. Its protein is CASSYEAGGFGVPNNEQFF.

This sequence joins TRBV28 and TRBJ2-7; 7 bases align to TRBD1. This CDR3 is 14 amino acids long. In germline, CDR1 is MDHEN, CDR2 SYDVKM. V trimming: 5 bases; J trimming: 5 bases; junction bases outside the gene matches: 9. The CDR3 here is CASSLTGDSHEQYF. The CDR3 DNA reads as TGTGCCAGCAGTCTCACAGGGGATTCCCACGAGCAGTACTTC.